This TCR beta chain derives from a study of blood T cell repertoires in COVID-19. CDR1 ENHRY and CDR2 SYGVKD come from the germline V gene. The CDR3 is 16 amino acids. The V end lost 8 bases, the J end lost 0 bases, and 17 bases lay between the germline ends. In assigning cohorts, the study relied on participant-reported clinical history. In the original processing: Reference gene primers were amplified, and this amplification served to estimate nucleated cell counts. TCRdb's copy holds only in-frame clones and misses some; the assay was immunoSEQ multiplex PCR. That table is the source of V, J and clone size, and D and trimming were worked out from the DNA. Of some 250,000 clones in the sample, roughly 91% were seen once.

This chain uses TRBV10-3 with TRBJ1-5, with TRBD1 as a possible D gene (5 bases). The sequence was obtained from a woman aged 25-40 years with acute COVID-19. The sequencing input was PBMCs or T cells enriched from blood (not recorded which). The CDR3, as DNA: TGTGCCATCTCGAGTGGGGGGTACGATAGCAATCAGCCCCAGCATTTT. Translating gives CAISSGGYDSNQPQHF.